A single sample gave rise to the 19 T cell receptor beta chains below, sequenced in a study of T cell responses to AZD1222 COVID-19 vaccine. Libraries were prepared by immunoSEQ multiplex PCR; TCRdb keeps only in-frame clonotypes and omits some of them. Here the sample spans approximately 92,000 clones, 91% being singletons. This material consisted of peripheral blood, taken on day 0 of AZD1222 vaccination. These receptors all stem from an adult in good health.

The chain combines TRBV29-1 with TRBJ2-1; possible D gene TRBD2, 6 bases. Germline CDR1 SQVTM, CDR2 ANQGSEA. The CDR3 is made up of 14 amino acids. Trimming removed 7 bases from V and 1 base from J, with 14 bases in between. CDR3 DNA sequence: TGCAGCGCTGGGGACTTCCGGTCCTACAATGAGCAGTTCTTC. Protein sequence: CSAGDFRSYNEQFF.

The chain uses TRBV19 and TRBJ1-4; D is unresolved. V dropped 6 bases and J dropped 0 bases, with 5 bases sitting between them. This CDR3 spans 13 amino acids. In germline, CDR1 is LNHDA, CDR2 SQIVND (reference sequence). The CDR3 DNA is TGTGCCAGTAGAAGTGCAACTAATGAAAAACTGTTTTTT. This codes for CASRSATNEKLFF.

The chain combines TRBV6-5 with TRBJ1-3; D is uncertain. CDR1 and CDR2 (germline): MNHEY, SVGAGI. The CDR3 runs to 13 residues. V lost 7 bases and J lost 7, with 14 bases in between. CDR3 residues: CASKAGYSNTIYF. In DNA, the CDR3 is TGTGCCAGCAAAGCGGGGTATAGTAACACCATATATTTT.

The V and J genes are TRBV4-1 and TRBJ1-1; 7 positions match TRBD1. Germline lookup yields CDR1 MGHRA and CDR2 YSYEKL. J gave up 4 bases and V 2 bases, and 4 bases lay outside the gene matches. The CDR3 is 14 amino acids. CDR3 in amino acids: CASSQSGTVTEAFF. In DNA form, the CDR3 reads TGCGCCAGCAGCCAATCCGGGACAGTCACTGAAGCTTTCTTT.

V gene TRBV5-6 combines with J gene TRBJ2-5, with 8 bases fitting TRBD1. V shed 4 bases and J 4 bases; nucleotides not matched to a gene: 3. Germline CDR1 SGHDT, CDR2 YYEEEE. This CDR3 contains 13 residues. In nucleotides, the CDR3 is TGTGCCAGCAGCGCGACAGGGGTAGAGACCCAGTACTTC. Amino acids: CASSATGVETQYF.

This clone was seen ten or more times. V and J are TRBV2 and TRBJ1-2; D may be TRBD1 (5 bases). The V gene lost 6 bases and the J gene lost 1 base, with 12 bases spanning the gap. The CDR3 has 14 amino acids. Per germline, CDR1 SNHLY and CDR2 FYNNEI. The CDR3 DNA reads TGTGCCAGCAGCCCGGGACGGAATAACTATGGCTACACCTTC. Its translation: CASSPGRNNYGYTF.

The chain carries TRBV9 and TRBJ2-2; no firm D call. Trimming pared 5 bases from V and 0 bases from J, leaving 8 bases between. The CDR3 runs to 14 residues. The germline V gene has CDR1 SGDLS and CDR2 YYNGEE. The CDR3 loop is CASSRRSNTGELFF. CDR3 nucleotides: TGTGCCAGCAGTCGGCGGTCGAACACCGGGGAGCTGTTTTTT. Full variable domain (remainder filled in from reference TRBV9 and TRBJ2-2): DSGVTQTPKHLITATGQRVTLRCSPRSGDLSVYWYQQSLDQGLQFLIQYYNGEERAKGNILERFSAQQFPDLHSELNLSSLELGDSALYFCASSRRSNTGELFFGEGSRLTVL.

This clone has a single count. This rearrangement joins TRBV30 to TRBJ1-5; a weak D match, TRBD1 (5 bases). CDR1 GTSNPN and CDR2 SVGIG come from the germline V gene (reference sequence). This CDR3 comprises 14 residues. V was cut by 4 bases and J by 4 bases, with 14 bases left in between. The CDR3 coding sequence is TGTGCCTGGACCCCGGGACTTCGGAATCAGCCCCAGCATTTT. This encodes CAWTPGLRNQPQHF.

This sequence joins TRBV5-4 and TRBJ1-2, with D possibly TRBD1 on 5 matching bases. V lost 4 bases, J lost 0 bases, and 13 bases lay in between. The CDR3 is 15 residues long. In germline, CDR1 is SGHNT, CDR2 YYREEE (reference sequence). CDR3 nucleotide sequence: TGTGCCAGCAGCCAGAAGCAGGGATCTAACTATGGCTACACCTTC. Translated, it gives CASSQKQGSNYGYTF.

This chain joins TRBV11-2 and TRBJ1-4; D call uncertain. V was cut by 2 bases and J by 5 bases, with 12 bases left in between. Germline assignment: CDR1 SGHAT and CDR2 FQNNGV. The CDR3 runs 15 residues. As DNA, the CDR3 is TGTGCCAGCAGCTTACTGGGCTCCTGGAATGAAAAACTGTTTTTT. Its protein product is CASSLLGSWNEKLFF.

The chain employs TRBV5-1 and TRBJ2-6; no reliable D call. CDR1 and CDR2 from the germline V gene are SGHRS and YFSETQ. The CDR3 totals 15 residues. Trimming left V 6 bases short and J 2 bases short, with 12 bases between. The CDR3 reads CASMGGIAGANVLTF. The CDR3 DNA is TGCGCCAGCATGGGTGGGATAGCTGGGGCCAACGTCCTGACTTTC.

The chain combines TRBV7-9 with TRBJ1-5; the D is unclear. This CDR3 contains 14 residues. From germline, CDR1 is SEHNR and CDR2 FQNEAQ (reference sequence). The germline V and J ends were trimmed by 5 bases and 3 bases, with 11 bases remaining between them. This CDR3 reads CASSVSGPNQPQHF. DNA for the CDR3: TGTGCCAGCAGCGTATCCGGGCCCAATCAGCCCCAGCATTTT.

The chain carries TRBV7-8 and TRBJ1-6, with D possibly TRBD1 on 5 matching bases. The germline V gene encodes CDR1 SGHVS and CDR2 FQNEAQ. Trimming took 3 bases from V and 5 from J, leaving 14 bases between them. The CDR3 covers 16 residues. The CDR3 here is CASSFEGSGNNSPLHF. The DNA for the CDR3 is TGTGCCAGCAGCTTTGAGGGGTCGGGCAATAATTCACCCCTCCACTTT. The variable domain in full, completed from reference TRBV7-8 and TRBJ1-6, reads GAGVSQSPRYKVAKRGQDVALRCDPISGHVSLFWYQQALGQGPEFLTYFQNEAQLDKSGLPSDRFFAERPEGSVSTLKIQRTQQEDSAVYLCASSFEGSGNNSPLHFGNGTRLTVT.

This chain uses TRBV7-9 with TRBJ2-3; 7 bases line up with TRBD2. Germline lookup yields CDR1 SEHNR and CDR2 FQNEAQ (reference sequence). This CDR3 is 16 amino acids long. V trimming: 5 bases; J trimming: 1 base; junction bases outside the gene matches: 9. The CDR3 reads CASSVGSGAGTDTQYF. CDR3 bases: TGTGCCAGCAGCGTAGGCAGCGGGGCGGGCACAGATACGCAGTATTTT. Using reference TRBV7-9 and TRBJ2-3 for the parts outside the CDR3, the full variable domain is DTGVSQNPRHKITKRGQNVTFRCDPISEHNRLYWYRQTLGQGPEFLTYFQNEAQLEKSRLLSDRFSAERPKGSFSTLEIQRTEQGDSAMYLCASSVGSGAGTDTQYFGPGTRLTVL.

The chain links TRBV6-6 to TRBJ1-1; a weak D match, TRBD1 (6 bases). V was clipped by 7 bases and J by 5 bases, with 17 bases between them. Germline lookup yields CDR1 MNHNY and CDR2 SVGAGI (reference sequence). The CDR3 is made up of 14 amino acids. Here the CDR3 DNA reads TGTGCCAGCAAGTACGCACAGGGCGGGACTGAAGCTTTCTTT. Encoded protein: CASKYAQGGTEAFF.

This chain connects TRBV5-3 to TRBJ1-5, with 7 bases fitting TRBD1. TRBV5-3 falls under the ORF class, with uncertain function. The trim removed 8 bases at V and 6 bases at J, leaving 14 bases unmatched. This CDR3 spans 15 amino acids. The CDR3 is CARDKVAGGSQPQHF. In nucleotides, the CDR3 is TGTGCCAGGGATAAAGTGGCAGGGGGAAGTCAGCCCCAGCATTTT.

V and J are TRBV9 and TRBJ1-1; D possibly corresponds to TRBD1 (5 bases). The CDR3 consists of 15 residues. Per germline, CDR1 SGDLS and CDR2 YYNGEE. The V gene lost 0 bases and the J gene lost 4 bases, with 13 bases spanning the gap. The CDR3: CASSVVAAQGTEAFF. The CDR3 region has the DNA TGTGCCAGCAGCGTAGTTGCGGCGCAGGGCACTGAAGCTTTCTTT.

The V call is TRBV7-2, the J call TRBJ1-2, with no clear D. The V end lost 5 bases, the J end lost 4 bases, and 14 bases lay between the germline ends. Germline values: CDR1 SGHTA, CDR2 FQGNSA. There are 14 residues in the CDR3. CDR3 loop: CASSPHPTAYGYTF. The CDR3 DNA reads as TGTGCCAGCAGCCCCCACCCTACAGCCTATGGCTACACCTTC.

The DNA of the CDR3 is TGTGCCAGTCGGGACAGGGTCTCCTACAATGAGCAGTTCTTC. It encodes CASRDRVSYNEQFF. J is TRBJ2-1 and V is TRBV19, with TRBD1 identical over 9 bases. The CDR3 is 14 amino acids. Germline V gene lookup returns CDR1 LNHDA and CDR2 SQIVND (reference sequence). V gave up 8 bases and J gave up 0 bases; unmatched junction bases: 2.